Each of the 23 T cell receptor beta chains below was sequenced from the same sample in a study of graft-versus-host responses after intestinal transplantation. Some clones are missing from TCRdb's copy, which holds only in-frame ones; the method was immunoSEQ multiplex PCR. The sample carries roughly 62,000 clones, approximately 89% recorded once. The sample consisted of PBMCs, taken approximately 120 days after intestinal transplantation. These receptors were obtained from a human patient who received an intestinal transplant, so some T cells may come from the graft donor.

V and J are TRBV4-1 and TRBJ2-1, with unresolved D. Trimming stripped 0 bases from V and 10 bases from J, with 4 bases between. Germline assignment: CDR1 MGHRA and CDR2 YSYEKL. The CDR3 spans 11 residues. The CDR3 sequence is CASSQDVEQFF. The CDR3 region has the DNA TGCGCCAGCAGCCAAGATGTGGAGCAGTTCTTC.

The gene calls are TRBV5-5 and TRBJ1-5; 10 bases are shared with TRBD1. Germline CDR1 and CDR2: SGHKS and YYEKEE (reference sequence). The CDR3 totals 15 residues. V lost 0 bases, J lost 4 bases, and 1 base stayed unmatched. CDR3 coding DNA: TGTGCCAGCAGCTTGGAGGGACAGGGGAATCAGCCCCAGCATTTT. Amino acids: CASSLEGQGNQPQHF.

With respect to this clone: Within the sample, other DNA sequences also encode this same CDR3. The V gene is TRBV5-1, the J gene TRBJ2-7; D gene ambiguous. Deletions cut 0 bases from V and 3 bases from J, with 7 bases between. The CDR3 loop spans 13 amino acids. In germline, CDR1 is SGHRS, CDR2 YFSETQ. The CDR3 DNA reads TGCGCCAGCAGCTTGGGTAGCAGCTACGAGCAGTACTTC. As protein: CASSLGSSYEQYF.

With regard to this clone: One end of the junction fails to match germline, which may point to a read error. The rearrangement joins TRBV7-7 to TRBJ2-5, with D perhaps matching TRBD2 (5 bases). The DNA end lines up better with TRBJ2-7; the J call may be wrong. The germline gives CDR1 SSHAT, CDR2 FNYEAQ (reference sequence). The CDR3 is 14 amino acids. The CDR3 sequence: CASSLGPGAYEQYF. In DNA, the CDR3 is TGTGCTAGCAGTTTAGGACCCGGGGCCTACGAGCAGTACTTC.

The chain couples TRBV4-1 to TRBJ2-3, with a weak D call TRBD2 (5 bases). The germline V gene encodes CDR1 MGHRA and CDR2 YSYEKL. With 1 base removed from V and 2 bases from J, the gap between germline ends came to 13 bases. This CDR3 region has 16 residues. The CDR3 region has the DNA TGCGCCAGCAGCCAAGTGTTACTAGGGTTCACAGATACGCAGTATTTT. It encodes CASSQVLLGFTDTQYF.

The CDR3 sequence is CSARVGTEAFF. Here the CDR3 DNA reads TGCAGTGCTAGAGTTGGCACTGAAGCTTTCTTT. The gene calls are TRBV20-1 and TRBJ1-1; no firm D call. The germline V gene has CDR1 DFQATT and CDR2 SNEGSKA (reference sequence). V was pared by 1 base and J by 4 bases, with 4 bases between. The length of the CDR3 is 11 residues.

The chain employs TRBV9 and TRBJ2-3; D is uncertain. The CDR3 is made up of 13 amino acids. Germline CDR1 SGDLS, CDR2 YYNGEE. Trimming removed 5 bases at V and 5 bases at J, with 12 bases between. CDR3 coding DNA: TGTGCCAGCAGTTTGTTTCCGGGAGATACGCAGTATTTT. Translating gives CASSLFPGDTQYF.

V and J are TRBV4-1 and TRBJ1-1; no clear D. Trimming took off 1 base at V and 6 bases at J, with 12 bases between the two ends. There are 14 residues in the CDR3. Germline lookup yields CDR1 MGHRA and CDR2 YSYEKL. DNA for the CDR3: TGCGCCAGCAGCCAAGTAGATCGACAACCTGAAGCTTTCTTT. It is translated as CASSQVDRQPEAFF.

Only one count was recorded for this clone. This rearrangement joins TRBV25-1 to TRBJ1-4; tentatively, D is TRBD1 (6 bases). The V and J ends lost 1 base and 7 bases respectively, with 13 bases between them. The CDR3 totals 15 residues. Germline V CDR1 and CDR2: MGHDK, SYGVNS. CDR3 residues: CASSEFIGGREKLFF. CDR3 nucleotides: TGTGCCAGCAGTGAATTCATCGGGGGCCGTGAAAAACTGTTTTTT.

The chain employs TRBV5-1 and TRBJ2-7, with 8 bases aligning to TRBD2. CDR1 is SGHRS and CDR2 is YFSETQ in the germline V gene. V shed 3 bases, J shed 7 bases, and the junction held 6 bases outside the gene matches. The CDR3 length is 13 residues. The CDR3 loop reads CASSWGLVEEQYF. The CDR3 DNA reads TGCGCCAGCAGCTGGGGACTAGTGGAGGAGCAGTACTTC. Full variable domain (outside the CDR3, taken from reference TRBV5-1 and TRBJ2-7): KAGVTQTPRYLIKTRGQQVTLSCSPISGHRSVSWYQQTPGQGLQFLFEYFSETQRNKGNFPGRFSGRQFSNSRSEMNVSTLELGDSALYLCASSWGLVEEQYFGPGTRLTVT.

This clone was counted a few times. DNA for the CDR3: TGCGCCAGCAGTGACCCGGGACTCAGGAGCTCCTACGAGCAGTACTTC. Translated: CASSDPGLRSSYEQYF. The chain is built from TRBV10-1 and TRBJ2-7, with D tentatively TRBD2 (6 bases). The CDR3 contains 16 residues. V lost 3 bases and J 0 bases, leaving 15 bases between the germline ends. Germline V gene data show CDR1 as WNHNN and CDR2 as SYGVQD (reference sequence).

Points on this clone: The sample has other DNA sequences that encode this CDR3 too. The gene calls are TRBV6-5 and TRBJ2-3, with no clear D. The V end was cut by 6 bases, the J end by 1 base, with 11 bases between. The germline V gene encodes CDR1 MNHEY and CDR2 SVGAGI. The CDR3 covers 14 residues. CDR3 sequence reads: CASSYGVGTDTQYF. The CDR3 coding sequence is TGTGCCAGCAGCTACGGCGTGGGCACAGATACGCAGTATTTT.

This chain joins TRBV11-2 and TRBJ2-7; either TRBD1 or TRBD2 may supply D (5 bases each). The germline CDR1 and CDR2 sequences are SGHAT and FQNNGV. The length of the CDR3 is 15 residues. The V end lost 5 bases, the J end lost 4 bases, and 18 bases lay between the germline ends. Written as DNA, the CDR3 is TGTGCCAGCAGCCCTCACTGGGGACCCGCTTACGAGCAGTACTTC. Translation: CASSPHWGPAYEQYF.

The rearrangement joins TRBV27 to TRBJ2-7; 8 bases match TRBD2. The CDR3 length is 16 residues. Germline V gene sequence: CDR1 MNHEY, CDR2 SMNVEV (reference sequence). V lost 5 bases, J lost 5 bases, and 14 bases stayed unmatched. CDR3 nucleotide sequence: TGTGCCAGCAGTCCCGAAGTAGCGGGATCCGCCAACGAGCAGTACTTC. It yields the protein CASSPEVAGSANEQYF.

The table lists this clone with a count of one. V and J are TRBV9 and TRBJ2-2; the match to TRBD1 covers 7 bases. The germline V gene has CDR1 SGDLS and CDR2 YYNGEE. Germline trimming cut 0 bases from V and 0 bases from J; bases unmatched to any gene: 8. The CDR3 extends over 18 amino acids. The CDR3 nucleotides read TGTGCCAGCAGCGTAGGCTTCGGGACAGCTTCGAACACCGGGGAGCTGTTTTTT. It translates to CASSVGFGTASNTGELFF.

The chain joins TRBV27 to TRBJ1-6; 9 nucleotides match TRBD1. V lost 10 bases, J lost 9 bases, and 7 bases stayed unmatched. Per germline, CDR1 MNHEY and CDR2 SMNVEV (reference sequence). The CDR3 extends over 13 amino acids. CDR3 loop: CATGTGPGSPLHF. In DNA form, the CDR3 reads TGTGCCACCGGGACAGGGCCGGGTTCACCCCTCCACTTT.

The V gene is TRBV28, the J gene TRBJ2-1, with 10 bases aligning to TRBD1. CDR3 length: 15 amino acids. Germline V gene sequence: CDR1 MDHEN, CDR2 SYDVKM. V shed 6 bases and J 9 bases; nucleotides not matched to a gene: 11. Here the CDR3 DNA reads TGTGCCAGCAGCCCAACGGGACAGGGGAGCGGTGAGCAGTTCTTC. Its protein product is CASSPTGQGSGEQFF.

The sample holds one count of this clone. This rearrangement joins TRBV19 to TRBJ2-3; D not resolved. V was shortened by 2 bases and J by 4 bases, with 7 bases between the two germline ends. The CDR3 totals 13 residues. Germline lookup yields CDR1 LNHDA and CDR2 SQIVND (reference sequence). CDR3 sequence (DNA): TGTGCCAGTAGTATAAAAGGCGCAGATACGCAGTATTTT. Encoded protein: CASSIKGADTQYF.

The rearrangement uses TRBV5-1 and TRBJ2-3; 7 bases are shared with TRBD2. Germline V lookup: CDR1 SGHRS, CDR2 YFSETQ. The CDR3 runs 16 residues. Losses at the gene ends were 2 bases for V and 1 base for J; bases not matched to a gene: 7. The CDR3 DNA reads TGCGCCAGCAGCTTCCGGGGCGCGGGAGGCACAGATACGCAGTATTTT. Its translation is CASSFRGAGGTDTQYF.

The V call is TRBV28, the J call TRBJ2-7; D gene ambiguous. Germline V gene lookup returns CDR1 MDHEN and CDR2 SYDVKM. The V and J ends lost 4 bases and 2 bases respectively, with 12 bases between them. This CDR3 spans 14 amino acids. CDR3 DNA sequence: TGTGCCAGCAGTTCCCGGGTAGCAGCCTACGAGCAGTACTTC. This translates into CASSSRVAAYEQYF.

On this clone itself: The same CDR3 can be traced to other DNA sequences in this sample. This chain connects TRBV5-1 to TRBJ1-3; the D gene is possibly TRBD1 (5 bases). The CDR3 spans 16 residues. V shed 4 bases and J shed 0 bases, with 14 bases lying between them. Germline V lookup: CDR1 SGHRS, CDR2 YFSETQ. The CDR3 here is CASSPGRGVSGNTIYF. The DNA of the CDR3 is TGCGCCAGCAGCCCGGGGCGGGGAGTCTCTGGAAACACCATATATTTT.

The chain recombines TRBV29-1 with TRBJ2-3; 7 nucleotides match TRBD2. Trimming took 3 bases from V and 8 from J; bases not matched to a gene: 8. Germline V gene lookup returns CDR1 SQVTM and CDR2 ANQGSEA. This CDR3 is 13 amino acids long. The CDR3, as DNA: TGCAGCGTTGAGGTAGCTTCGGGGGGTACGCAGTATTTT. It is translated as CSVEVASGGTQYF.

The V call is TRBV28, the J call TRBJ1-2, with D possibly being TRBD1 (6 bases). V was pared by 5 bases and J by 0 bases, with 13 bases between. CDR1 MDHEN and CDR2 SYDVKM come from the germline V gene. The CDR3 extends over 15 amino acids. CDR3 amino acids: CASSLYRVSNYGYTF. CDR3 in DNA: TGTGCCAGCAGTCTCTACAGGGTCTCTAACTATGGCTACACCTTC.